Each of the 24 T cell receptor beta chains below was sequenced from the same sample in a study of blood T cell repertoires in COVID-19. Assay used: immunoSEQ multiplex PCR; TCRdb lists only in-frame clones, some missing. The table includes over 130,000 clones, more than 80% detected once. Specimen: peripheral blood. These receptors all stem from a man between 65 and 85 years old with acute or convalescent COVID-19.

The V call is TRBV6-1, the J call TRBJ1-2; a possible D gene is TRBD1 (5 bases). The V and J ends lost 2 bases and 5 bases respectively, with 9 bases between them. Germline CDR1 reads MNHNS; CDR2 reads SASEGT. The CDR3 runs to 13 residues. CDR3 loop: CASSEQGGYGYTF. The CDR3 DNA is TGTGCCAGCAGTGAACAGGGAGGGTATGGCTACACCTTC.

This clone has a handful of counts. The chain combines TRBV19 with TRBJ1-6; no clear D. CDR3 length: 12 amino acids. V dropped 8 bases and J dropped 9 bases, with 11 bases sitting between them. Germline V CDR1 and CDR2: LNHDA, SQIVND (reference sequence). CDR3 in DNA: TGTGCCAGTCCCGGGGAAGGTTCACCCCTCCACTTT. Protein product: CASPGEGSPLHF.

The chain has TRBV12-3 or TRBV12-4 and TRBJ1-2; TRBD1 is a possible D gene (6 bases). Trimming took 7 bases from V and 8 from J, leaving 11 bases between them. The CDR3 has 11 amino acids. The CDR3 DNA is TGTGCCAGCACAGCAGGGGTGGGCTACACCTTC. It specifies CASTAGVGYTF.

The chain joins TRBV3-1 (or the pseudogene TRBV3-2) to TRBJ2-5; 8 positions agree with TRBD1. V was pared by 4 bases and J by 4 bases, with 5 bases of the junction left unmatched. Per the germline V gene, CDR1 is LGHDT and CDR2 is YNNKEL (reference sequence). The CDR3 runs to 14 residues. The CDR3 nucleotides read TGTGCCAGCAGCCTCCGACAGGGGCGAGAGACCCAGTACTTC. It yields the protein CASSLRQGRETQYF.

The J gene is TRBJ2-3, the V gene TRBV21-1; the D call TRBD1 from the table was never checked on the DNA. TRBV21-1 corresponds to a pseudogene. This CDR3 comprises 19 residues. In DNA form, the CDR3 reads TGTGCCAGCAGCGACGGACGTTCTTTAAGGGGCTCTACCACAGATACGCAGTATTTT. Translation gives CASSDGRSLRGSTTDTQYF.

The J gene is TRBJ2-3, the V gene TRBV11-2; a weak D match, TRBD2 (6 bases). From germline, CDR1 is SGHAT and CDR2 FQNNGV. The CDR3 consists of 14 residues. Trimming took 5 bases from V and 7 from J, leaving 16 bases between them. CDR3 residues: CASSPPAGRYTQYF. The CDR3 DNA reads TGTGCCAGCAGCCCCCCCGCGGGGCGGTATACGCAGTATTTT.

The V gene is TRBV15, the J gene TRBJ2-3; no definite D call. The germline V and J ends were trimmed by 0 bases and 6 bases, with 10 bases remaining between them. The germline gives CDR1 LNHNV, CDR2 YYDKDF (reference sequence). CDR3 length equals 14 residues. This CDR3 is CATSRDRVSDTQYF. In nucleotides, the CDR3 is TGTGCCACCAGCAGAGATAGAGTGAGTGATACGCAGTATTTT.

This chain uses TRBV21-1 with TRBJ2-7; TRBD1 is taken as the D call from the table, unchecked against the DNA. TRBV21-1 is classified as a pseudogene. CDR3 length: 17 residues. CDR3 residues: CASRIVQRSKGVYEQYF. DNA for the CDR3: TGTGCCAGCAGAATCGTTCAGAGGTCAAAGGGGGTCTACGAGCAGTACTTC.

The V and J genes are TRBV14 and TRBJ2-2; D ambiguous. CDR1 is SGHDN and CDR2 is FVKESK in the germline V gene. V lost 4 bases and J lost 5, with 8 bases in between. The CDR3 covers 13 residues. In DNA form, the CDR3 reads TGTGCCAGCAGCCCTTATTATACCGGGGAGCTGTTTTTT. It codes for CASSPYYTGELFF.

The J gene is TRBJ1-5, the V gene TRBV3-1 (or the pseudogene TRBV3-2), with unresolved D. CDR1 is LGHDT and CDR2 is YNNKEL in the germline V gene (reference sequence). V lost 0 bases and J 6 bases, leaving 9 bases between the germline ends. The CDR3 is 14 residues long. The CDR3 sequence is CASSQDYGGQPQHF. The CDR3 region has the DNA TGTGCCAGCAGCCAAGATTATGGCGGTCAGCCCCAGCATTTT.

The chain couples TRBV3-1 (or the pseudogene TRBV3-2) to TRBJ2-3; 11 positions agree with TRBD2. V shed 2 bases and J 9 bases; nucleotides not matched to a gene: 4. Germline-derived CDR1 and CDR2 are LGHDT and YNNKEL (reference sequence). This CDR3 is built from 14 residues. CDR3 DNA: TGTGCCAGCAGCCAAACTAGCGGGGGTTACACGCAGTATTTT. It specifies CASSQTSGGYTQYF.

The CDR3 DNA sequence: TGTGCCAGCACAAGGGGACAGGGGGCGTTTGATGAGCAGTTCTTC. Encoded protein: CASTRGQGAFDEQFF. The chain uses TRBV6-5 and TRBJ2-1, with 12 bases identical to TRBD1. Losses at the gene ends were 7 bases for V and 8 bases for J; bases not matched to a gene: 9. In germline, CDR1 is MNHEY, CDR2 SVGAGI. The CDR3 covers 15 residues.

The J gene is TRBJ2-2, the V gene TRBV7-6, with TRBD2 identical over 7 bases. Germline CDR1 SGHVS, CDR2 FNYEAQ. Germline trimming cut 1 base from V and 3 bases from J; bases unmatched to any gene: 2. The length of the CDR3 is 15 residues. CDR3 in DNA: TGTGCCAGCAGCTTAGGACGGGAGGACACCGGGGAGCTGTTTTTT. This sequence encodes CASSLGREDTGELFF.

The chain recombines TRBV7-3 with TRBJ1-2, with TRBD1 as a possible D gene (5 bases). The V gene lost 2 bases and the J gene lost 5 bases, with 18 bases spanning the gap. The germline CDR1 and CDR2 sequences are SGHTA and FQGTGA. This CDR3 region has 16 residues. Here the CDR3 reads CASSLVRDGGEYGYTF. Written as DNA, the CDR3 is TGTGCCAGCAGCTTAGTACGGGACGGAGGGGAGTATGGCTACACCTTC.

The V and J genes are TRBV7-9 and TRBJ2-3, with D maybe TRBD1 (6 bases). The ends were cut back, 9 bases at V and 1 base at J, with 8 bases in the middle. The CDR3 has 12 residues. The germline CDR1 and CDR2 sequences are SEHNR and FQNEAQ (reference sequence). CDR3 residues: CASGGRTDTQYF. The DNA of the CDR3 is TGTGCCAGTGGGGGCCGCACAGATACGCAGTATTTT.

This chain joins TRBV2 and TRBJ2-5; D gene uncertain. Germline V lookup: CDR1 SNHLY, CDR2 FYNNEI. V dropped 7 bases and J dropped 2 bases, with 11 bases sitting between them. The CDR3 sequence is 13 residues long. CDR3 DNA sequence: TGTGCCAGCAAGATACAGACACAAGAGACCCAGTACTTC. It codes for CASKIQTQETQYF.

V usage is TRBV23-1 and J usage is TRBJ1-6, with 9 nucleotides matching TRBD1. TRBV23-1 is recorded as an ORF, its role being uncertain. This CDR3 is built from 17 residues. With 4 bases clipped from V and 6 bases from J, the junction kept 10 bases outside the gene matches. The DNA for the CDR3 is TGCGCCAGCAGTCCCCGCTTCCGGGACAGGGTTAATTCACCCCTCCACTTT. Residues: CASSPRFRDRVNSPLHF.

The chain links TRBV2 to TRBJ2-3; 10 bases map to TRBD2. V lost 3 bases, J lost 3 bases, and 6 bases stayed unmatched. CDR3 length: 16 residues. CDR1 SNHLY and CDR2 FYNNEI come from the germline V gene. CDR3 sequence: CASSDPLAGVTDTQYF. The CDR3 bases are TGTGCCAGCAGTGATCCTCTAGCGGGGGTTACAGATACGCAGTATTTT.

The rearrangement uses TRBV18 and TRBJ2-7, with D tentatively TRBD2 (6 bases). Trimming cost V 3 bases and J 4 bases, with 13 bases left between them. The CDR3 runs 14 residues. The germline V gene encodes CDR1 KGHSH and CDR2 LQKENI. The CDR3 nucleotides read TGTGCCAGCTCACCTCCAGGGACTTGGTACGAGCAGTACTTC. Amino acid sequence: CASSPPGTWYEQYF.

This sequence joins TRBV6-5 and TRBJ1-1; 7 positions match TRBD1. This CDR3 region has 14 residues. Germline V lookup: CDR1 MNHEY, CDR2 SVGAGI. Trimming cost V 0 bases and J 9 bases; bases outside gene matches: 7. CDR3 sequence: CASSYSMATGKAFF. CDR3 nucleotides: TGTGCCAGCAGTTACTCGATGGCGACAGGGAAAGCTTTCTTT.

V is TRBV28 and J is TRBJ2-1; 8 nucleotides agree with TRBD1. Germline loops: CDR1 MDHEN, CDR2 SYDVKM. The CDR3 is 15 amino acids. The J segment lost 3 bases and the V segment lost 6 bases, leaving 7 bases of the junction unmatched. The CDR3 bases are TGTGCCAGCAGCAGCACAGGGGGACACTACAATGAGCAGTTCTTC. Amino acids: CASSSTGGHYNEQFF.

This sequence joins TRBV6-1 and TRBJ2-3; weak D call: TRBD2 (5 bases). CDR1 MNHNS and CDR2 SASEGT come from the germline V gene. The V end was cut by 2 bases, the J end by 0 bases, with 12 bases between. The CDR3 length is 16 residues. CDR3 in DNA: TGTGCCAGCAGTGAAAGACGCGGCGGGAGCACAGATACGCAGTATTTT. Encoded protein: CASSERRGGSTDTQYF.

The chain joins TRBV29-1 to TRBJ2-1; D is perhaps TRBD1 (6 bases). The germline gives CDR1 SQVTM, CDR2 ANQGSEA. The CDR3 contains 13 residues. V was trimmed by 6 bases and J by 8 bases, leaving 17 bases between them. The CDR3, as DNA: TGCAGCGTGCAGGGGACAAATCACGATGAGCAGTTCTTC. Protein product: CSVQGTNHDEQFF.

V and J are TRBV29-1 and TRBJ2-2, with TRBD1 matching over 10 bases. V lost 7 bases and J lost 4; bases outside the gene matches: 6. This CDR3 is built from 14 residues. Per the germline V gene, CDR1 is SQVTM and CDR2 is ANQGSEA. The CDR3 DNA is TGCAGCGCTTCGGACAGGGGGGGCACCGGGGAGCTGTTTTTT. It is translated as CSASDRGGTGELFF.